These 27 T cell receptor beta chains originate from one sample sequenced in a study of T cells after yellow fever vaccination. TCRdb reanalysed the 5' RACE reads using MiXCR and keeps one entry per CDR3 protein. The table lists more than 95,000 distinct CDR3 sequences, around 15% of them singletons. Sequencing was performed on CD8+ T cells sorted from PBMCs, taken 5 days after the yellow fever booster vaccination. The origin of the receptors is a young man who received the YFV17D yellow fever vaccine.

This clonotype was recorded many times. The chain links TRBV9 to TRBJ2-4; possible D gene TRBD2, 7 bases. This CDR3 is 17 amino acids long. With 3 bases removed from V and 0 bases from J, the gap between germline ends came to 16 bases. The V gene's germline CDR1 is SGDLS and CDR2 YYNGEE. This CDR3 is CASSEGGLNLAKNIQYF. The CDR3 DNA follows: TGTGCCAGCAGCGAGGGGGGGCTAAACCTAGCCAAAAACATTCAGTACTTC.

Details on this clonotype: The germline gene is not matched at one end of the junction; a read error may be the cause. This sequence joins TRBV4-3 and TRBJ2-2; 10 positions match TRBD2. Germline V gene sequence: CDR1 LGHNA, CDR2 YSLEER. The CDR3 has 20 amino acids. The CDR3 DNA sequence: TGCGCCAGCAGCCAAGCATGCTCCTGCCTAGCGGGGGCGGGGACCGGGGAGCTGATTTTT. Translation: CASSQACSCLAGAGTGELIF.

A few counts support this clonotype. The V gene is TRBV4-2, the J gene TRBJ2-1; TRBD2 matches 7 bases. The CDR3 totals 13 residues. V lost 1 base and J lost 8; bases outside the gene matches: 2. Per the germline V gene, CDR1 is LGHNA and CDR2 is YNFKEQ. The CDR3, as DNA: TGTGCCAGCAGCCAAGGACGGGGGGATGAGCAGTTCTTC. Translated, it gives CASSQGRGDEQFF.

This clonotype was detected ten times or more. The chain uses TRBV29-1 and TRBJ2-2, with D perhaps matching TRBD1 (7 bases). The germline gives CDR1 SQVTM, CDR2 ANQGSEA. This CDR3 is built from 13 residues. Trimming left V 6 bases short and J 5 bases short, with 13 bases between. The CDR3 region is CSVPTGRTGELFF. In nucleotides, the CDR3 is TGCAGCGTCCCGACAGGGAGGACCGGGGAGCTGTTTTTT.

The CDR3 bases are TGTGCCAGCAGCCCGCTCGGGACAGGGGACTTAGCCAAAAACATTCAGTACTTC. This sequence encodes CASSPLGTGDLAKNIQYF. The chain combines TRBV14 with TRBJ2-4; 10 nucleotides line up with TRBD1. The length of the CDR3 is 18 residues. After removal of 4 bases from V and 0 bases from J, the junction contained 9 bases not matched to a gene. CDR1 is SGHDN, CDR2 FVKESK, per germline.

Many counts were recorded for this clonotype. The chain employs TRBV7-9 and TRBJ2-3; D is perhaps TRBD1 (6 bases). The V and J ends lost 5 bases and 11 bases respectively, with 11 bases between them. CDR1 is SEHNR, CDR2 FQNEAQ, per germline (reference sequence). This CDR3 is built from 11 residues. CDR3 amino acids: CASSPGQKQYF. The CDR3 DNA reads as TGTGCCAGCAGCCCGGGACAAAAGCAGTATTTT.

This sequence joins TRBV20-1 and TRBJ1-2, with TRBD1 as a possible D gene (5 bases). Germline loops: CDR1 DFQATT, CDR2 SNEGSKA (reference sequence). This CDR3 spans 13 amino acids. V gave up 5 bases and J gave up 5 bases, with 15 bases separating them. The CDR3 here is CSAPSRGAYGYTF. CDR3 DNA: TGCAGTGCTCCGAGCCGCGGGGCTTATGGCTACACCTTC.

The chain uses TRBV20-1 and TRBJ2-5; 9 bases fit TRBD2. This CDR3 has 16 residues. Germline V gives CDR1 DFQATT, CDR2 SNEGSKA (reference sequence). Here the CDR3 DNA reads TGCAGCCATCACTTAGCGGGGGCTATGCCCCAAGAGACCCAGTACTTC. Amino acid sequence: CSHHLAGAMPQETQYF.

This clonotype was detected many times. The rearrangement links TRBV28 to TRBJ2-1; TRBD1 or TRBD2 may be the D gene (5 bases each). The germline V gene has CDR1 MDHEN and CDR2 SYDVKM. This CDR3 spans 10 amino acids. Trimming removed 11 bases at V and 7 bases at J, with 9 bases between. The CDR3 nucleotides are TGTGCCTGGGGGAAGAATGAGCAGTTCTTC. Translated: CAWGKNEQFF.

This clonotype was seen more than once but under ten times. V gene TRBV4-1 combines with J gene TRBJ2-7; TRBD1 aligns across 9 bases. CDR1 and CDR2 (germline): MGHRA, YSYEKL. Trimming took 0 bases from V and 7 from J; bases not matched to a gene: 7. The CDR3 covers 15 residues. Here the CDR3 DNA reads TGCGCCAGCAGCCAAGACTTACAGGGGGCCGGAGAGCAGTACGTC. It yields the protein CASSQDLQGAGEQYV.

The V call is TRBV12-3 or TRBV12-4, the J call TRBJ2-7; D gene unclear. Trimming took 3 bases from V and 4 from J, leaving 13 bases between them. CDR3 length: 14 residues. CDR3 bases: TGTGCCAGCAGTTTCACTGCGGAATCATACGAGCAGTACTTC. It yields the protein CASSFTAESYEQYF.

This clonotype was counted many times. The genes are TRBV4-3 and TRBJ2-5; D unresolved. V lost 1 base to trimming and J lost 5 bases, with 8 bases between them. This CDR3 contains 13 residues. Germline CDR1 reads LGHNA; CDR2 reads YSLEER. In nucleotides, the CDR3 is TGCGCCAGCAGCCAAGGCCCATTGGAGACCCAGTACTTC. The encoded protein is CASSQGPLETQYF.

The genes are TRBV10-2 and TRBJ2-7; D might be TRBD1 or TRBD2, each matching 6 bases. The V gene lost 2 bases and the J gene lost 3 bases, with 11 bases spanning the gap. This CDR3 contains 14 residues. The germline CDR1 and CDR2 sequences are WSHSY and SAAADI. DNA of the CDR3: TGCGCCAGCAGTGAGCCGGGGGCAAGCTACGAGCAGTACTTC. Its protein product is CASSEPGASYEQYF.

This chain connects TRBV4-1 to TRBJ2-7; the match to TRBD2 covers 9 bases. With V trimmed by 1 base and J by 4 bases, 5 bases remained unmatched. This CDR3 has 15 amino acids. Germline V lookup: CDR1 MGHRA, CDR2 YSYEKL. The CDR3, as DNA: TGCGCCAGCAGCCAAGGGGCTAGCGGGATTTACGAGCAGTACTTC. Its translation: CASSQGASGIYEQYF.

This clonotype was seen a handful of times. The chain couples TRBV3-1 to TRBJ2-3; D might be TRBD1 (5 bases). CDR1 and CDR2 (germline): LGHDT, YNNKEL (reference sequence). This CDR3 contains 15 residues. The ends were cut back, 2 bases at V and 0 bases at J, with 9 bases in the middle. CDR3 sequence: CASSQQGFSTDTQYF. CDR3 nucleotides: TGTGCCAGCAGCCAACAGGGTTTTAGCACAGATACGCAGTATTTT.

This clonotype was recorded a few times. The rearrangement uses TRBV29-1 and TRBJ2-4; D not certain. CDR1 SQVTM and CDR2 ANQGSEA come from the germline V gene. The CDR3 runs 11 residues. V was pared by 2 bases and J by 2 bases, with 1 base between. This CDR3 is CSVEPKNIQYF. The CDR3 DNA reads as TGCAGCGTTGAACCCAAAAACATTCAGTACTTC.

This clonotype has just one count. The CDR3 reads CASATSSHRGPGDTQYF. The CDR3 coding sequence is TGTGCCAGCGCCACTAGCAGCCATCGGGGGCCGGGAGATACGCAGTATTTT. V and J are TRBV12-3 or TRBV12-4 and TRBJ2-3, with D perhaps assigned TRBD1 or TRBD2 (6 bases each). With 8 bases removed from V and 5 bases from J, the gap between germline ends came to 26 bases. The CDR3 sequence is 17 residues long.

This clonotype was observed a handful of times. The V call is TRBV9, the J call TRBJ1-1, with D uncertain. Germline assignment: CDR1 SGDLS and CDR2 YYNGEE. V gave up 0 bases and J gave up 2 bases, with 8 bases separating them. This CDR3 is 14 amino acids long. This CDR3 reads CASSVGVSNTEAFF. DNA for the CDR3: TGTGCCAGCAGCGTAGGGGTCTCCAACACTGAAGCTTTCTTT.

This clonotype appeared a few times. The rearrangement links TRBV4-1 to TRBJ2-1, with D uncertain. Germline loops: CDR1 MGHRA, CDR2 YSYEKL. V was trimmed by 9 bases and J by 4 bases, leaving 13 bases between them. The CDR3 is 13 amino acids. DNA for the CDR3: TGCGCCAGTACGCCGAACTCGTACAATGAGCAGTTCTTC. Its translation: CASTPNSYNEQFF.

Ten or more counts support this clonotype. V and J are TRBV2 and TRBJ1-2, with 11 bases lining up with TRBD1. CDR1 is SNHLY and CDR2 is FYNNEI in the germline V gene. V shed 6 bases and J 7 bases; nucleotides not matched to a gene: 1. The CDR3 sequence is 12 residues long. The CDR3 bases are TGTGCCAGCAGGGACAGGGGGCCTGGCTACACCTTC. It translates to CASRDRGPGYTF.

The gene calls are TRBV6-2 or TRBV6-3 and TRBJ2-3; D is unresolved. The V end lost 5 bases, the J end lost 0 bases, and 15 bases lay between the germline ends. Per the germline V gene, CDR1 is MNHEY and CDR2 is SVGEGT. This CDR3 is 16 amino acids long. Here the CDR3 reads CASSPTPRASTDTQYF. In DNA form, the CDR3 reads TGTGCCAGCAGTCCAACACCCCGGGCAAGCACAGATACGCAGTATTTT.

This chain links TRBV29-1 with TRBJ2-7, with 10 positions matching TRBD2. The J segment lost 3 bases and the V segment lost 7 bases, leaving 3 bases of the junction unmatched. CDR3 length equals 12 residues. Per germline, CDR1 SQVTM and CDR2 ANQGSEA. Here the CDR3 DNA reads TGCAGCGCGAGCGGGGGGGACTACGAGCAGTACTTC. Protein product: CSASGGDYEQYF.

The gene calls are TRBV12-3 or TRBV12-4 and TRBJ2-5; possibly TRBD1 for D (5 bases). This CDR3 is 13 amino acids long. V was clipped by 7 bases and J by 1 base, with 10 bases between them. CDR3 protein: CASTLGPQETQYF. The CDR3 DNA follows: TGTGCCAGCACCTTGGGGCCCCAAGAGACCCAGTACTTC.

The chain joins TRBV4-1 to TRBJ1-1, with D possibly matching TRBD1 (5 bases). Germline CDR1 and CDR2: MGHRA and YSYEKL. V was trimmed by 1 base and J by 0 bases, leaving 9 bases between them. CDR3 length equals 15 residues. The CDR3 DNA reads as TGCGCCAGCAGCCAAGCGAGGGGAATGAACACTGAAGCTTTCTTT. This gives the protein CASSQARGMNTEAFF.

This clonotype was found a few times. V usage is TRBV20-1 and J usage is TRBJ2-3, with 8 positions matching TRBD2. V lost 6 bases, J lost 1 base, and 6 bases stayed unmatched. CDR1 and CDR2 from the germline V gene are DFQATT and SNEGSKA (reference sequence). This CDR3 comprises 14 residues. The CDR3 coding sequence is TGCAGTGCCGCGGGGGGCCGCGGCACAGATACGCAGTATTTT. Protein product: CSAAGGRGTDTQYF.

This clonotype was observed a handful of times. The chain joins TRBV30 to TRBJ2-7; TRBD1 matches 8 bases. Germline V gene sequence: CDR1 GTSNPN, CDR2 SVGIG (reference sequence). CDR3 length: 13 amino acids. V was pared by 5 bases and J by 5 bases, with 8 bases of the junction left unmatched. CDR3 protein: CAWAPGGFDEQYF. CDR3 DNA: TGTGCCTGGGCCCCAGGGGGCTTTGACGAGCAGTACTTC. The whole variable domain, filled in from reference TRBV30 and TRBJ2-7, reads SQTIHQWPATLVQPVGSPLSLECTVEGTSNPNLYWYRQAAGRGLQLLFYSVGIGQISSEVPQNLSASRPQDRQFILSSKKLLLSDSGFYLCAWAPGGFDEQYFGPGTRLTVT.

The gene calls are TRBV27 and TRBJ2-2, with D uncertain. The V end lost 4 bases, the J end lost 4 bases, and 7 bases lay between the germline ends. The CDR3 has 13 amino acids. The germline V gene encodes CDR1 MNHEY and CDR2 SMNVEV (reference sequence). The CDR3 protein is CASSSRPTGELFF. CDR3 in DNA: TGTGCCAGCAGTTCCCGACCCACCGGGGAGCTGTTTTTT.